This entry concerns a single TCR beta chain. TCRdb keeps only in-frame clones here, not all; method: immunoSEQ multiplex PCR. Of 160,000 or so clones in the sample, about 87% are singletons; the top ten hold roughly 1.4%. V lost 5 bases to trimming and J lost 7 bases; unmatched junction nucleotides: 17. Per the germline V gene, CDR1 is SEHNR and CDR2 is FQNEAQ (reference sequence). This CDR3 is built from 17 residues. This sample was taken from a study of cytomegalovirus exposure and HLA in healthy donors. The clonotype was recovered from a woman aged 30 to 39 in good health and CMV-seronegative. Sample: PBMCs. The gene calls are TRBV7-9 and TRBJ1-1; 9 bases are a match to TRBD1. The chain's CDR3 is CASSPTGGTGRWGEAFF. CDR3 nucleotides: TGTGCCAGCAGCCCCACAGGGGGCACAGGACGTTGGGGTGAAGCTTTCTTT. The variable domain in full, with the rest retrieved from reference TRBV7-9 and TRBJ1-1, is DTGVSQNPRHKITKRGQNVTFRCDPISEHNRLYWYRQTLGQGPEFLTYFQNEAQLEKSRLLSDRFSAERPKGSFSTLEIQRTEQGDSAMYLCASSPTGGTGRWGEAFFGQGTRLTVV.